The clone carrying this T cell receptor beta chain turned up a few times. This entry is derived from a study of HIV-infected patients and healthy controls. One entry per CDR3 protein results from TCRdb running MiXCR on the 5' RACE reads. The table has around 58,000 distinct CDR3 sequences, roughly 19% seen once. The CDR3 is 16 amino acids. Germline trimming cut 4 bases from V and 5 bases from J; bases unmatched to any gene: 7. In germline, CDR1 is SGDLS, CDR2 YYNGEE. Material for sequencing was CD4+ T cells from blood. The sequence came from a human donor in good health. This chain joins TRBV9 and TRBJ1-6, with 9 nucleotides matching TRBD1. The CDR3 reads CASSTRTGANNSPLHF. DNA of the CDR3: TGTGCCAGCAGCACCCGGACAGGGGCCAATAATTCACCCCTCCACTTT.